Given below is one T cell receptor beta chain in context. This sample was included in a study of blood T cell repertoires in COVID-19. In the study overall: Nucleic acid was either cDNA or gDNA, and it came from T cells, B-cell-depleted T cells, or PBMCs.

In the original analysis: Reference gene primers were amplified, and this amplification served to estimate nucleated cell counts. Clones were read by immunoSEQ multiplex PCR, and TCRdb kept only the in-frame ones, dropping some. Clonal size and the V and J genes are those of that table, whereas D and trimming came from the DNA. The sample yields approximately 210,000 clones, roughly 84% seen once. The CDR3 has 13 residues. V was trimmed by 5 bases and J by 1 base, leaving 11 bases between them. Germline loops: CDR1 GTSNPN, CDR2 SVGIG (reference sequence). The gene calls are TRBV30 and TRBJ1-1; possibly TRBD1 for D (5 bases). This sequence originates from a human donor in a cohort sampled during active COVID-19. Sequenced input: peripheral blood. The CDR3 nucleotides are TGTGCCTGGGGGTGGGACTCGAACACTGAAGCTTTCTTT. Protein: CAWGWDSNTEAFF.